Below are 21 T cell receptor beta chains sequenced from a single sample in a study of CD8 T cells in Susac syndrome. Reverse transcription of roughly 0.45 to 1 ug RNA used random hexamers. TCRdb passed the immunoSEQ multiplex PCR reads through MiXCR, listing each CDR3 protein once. The table shows some 120,000 distinct CDR3 sequences, with more than 90% occurring only once. The sample consisted of CD4+ T cells from PBMCs. These receptors all stem from a human donor in good health.

This clonotype has more than one count but fewer than ten. The CDR3 sequence: CSAGGSYEQYF. DNA of the CDR3: TGCAGTGCTGGAGGGTCCTACGAGCAGTACTTC. The chain recombines TRBV20-1 with TRBJ2-7; D may be TRBD2 (6 bases). The CDR3 has 11 amino acids. Germline CDR1 DFQATT, CDR2 SNEGSKA (reference sequence). V was shortened by 5 bases and J by 1 base, with 6 bases between the two germline ends.

The chain links TRBV2 to TRBJ2-3; TRBD2 matches at 10 bases. The germline gives CDR1 SNHLY, CDR2 FYNNEI. The J segment lost 5 bases and the V segment lost 6 bases, leaving 5 bases of the junction unmatched. CDR3 size: 14 residues. CDR3 sequence (DNA): TGTGCCAGCAGAGCGGGACTAGCGATAGATACGCAGTATTTT. Its translation is CASRAGLAIDTQYF. The full variable domain, its missing parts supplied by reference TRBV2 and TRBJ2-3, is EPEVTQTPSHQVTQMGQEVILRCVPISNHLYFYWYRQILGQKVEFLVSFYNNEISEKSEIFDDQFSVERPDGSNFTLKIRSTKLEDSAMYFCASRAGLAIDTQYFGPGTRLTVL.

V gene TRBV3-1 combines with J gene TRBJ2-1; TRBD1 is a possible D gene (6 bases). This CDR3 region has 13 residues. The ends were cut back, 1 base at V and 9 bases at J, with 10 bases in the middle. Germline V CDR1 and CDR2: LGHDT, YNNKEL (reference sequence). The CDR3 here is CASSQGTAGEQFF. The CDR3 DNA sequence: TGTGCCAGCAGCCAAGGGACAGCAGGTGAGCAGTTCTTC.

V usage is TRBV6-2 or TRBV6-3 and J usage is TRBJ2-6; D gene uncertain. The CDR3 has 13 amino acids. Trimming cost V 10 bases and J 0 bases, with 7 bases left between them. CDR1 and CDR2 from the germline V gene are MNHEY and SVGEGT. The CDR3 DNA follows: TGTGCCACCCAACTCTCTGGGGCCAACGTCCTGACTTTC. It specifies CATQLSGANVLTF.

The V call is TRBV12-3 or TRBV12-4, the J call TRBJ2-5; no clear D gene. V lost 7 bases and J lost 5, with 14 bases in between. The CDR3 sequence is 13 residues long. The CDR3 nucleotides are TGTGCCAGCAAGGCCCAAAGTTGGGAGACCCAGTACTTC. It codes for CASKAQSWETQYF.

This rearrangement joins TRBV10-2 to TRBJ2-6; D not certain. The germline gives CDR1 WSHSY, CDR2 SAAADI. CDR3 length: 17 amino acids. V lost 3 bases to trimming and J lost 0 bases, with 12 bases between them. The CDR3 coding sequence is TGCGCCAGCAGTGAAGAGGCCAGCCCCTCTGGGGCCAACGTCCTGACTTTC. Protein: CASSEEASPSGANVLTF.

This sequence joins TRBV6-5 and TRBJ1-2; D gene unclear. Trimming took off 6 bases at V and 1 base at J, with 12 bases between the two ends. Germline loops: CDR1 MNHEY, CDR2 SVGAGI. The CDR3 is 14 amino acids. The CDR3: CASRKGSYNYGYTF. The DNA of the CDR3 is TGTGCCAGCAGAAAGGGCAGTTATAACTATGGCTACACCTTC.

The J gene is TRBJ2-1, the V gene TRBV5-1, with a possible D match to TRBD2 (7 bases). V lost 4 bases to trimming and J lost 5 bases, with 13 bases between them. Germline V gene data show CDR1 as SGHRS and CDR2 as YFSETQ. This CDR3 comprises 14 residues. The CDR3, as DNA: TGCGCCAGCAGCCAAGGGGGGGGGAACAATGAGCAGTTCTTC. This sequence encodes CASSQGGGNNEQFF. Combining the CDR3 with reference TRBV5-1 and TRBJ2-1 gives the whole variable domain KAGVTQTPRYLIKTRGQQVTLSCSPISGHRSVSWYQQTPGQGLQFLFEYFSETQRNKGNFPGRFSGRQFSNSRSEMNVSTLELGDSALYLCASSQGGGNNEQFFGPGTRLTVL.

V and J are TRBV12-3 or TRBV12-4 and TRBJ2-3, with a tentative D call TRBD2 (5 bases). The CDR3 loop spans 15 amino acids. The V end lost 4 bases, the J end lost 0 bases, and 11 bases lay between the germline ends. The DNA of the CDR3 is TGTGCCAGCAGTTCCTGGCGGGTGAGCACAGATACGCAGTATTTT. This encodes CASSSWRVSTDTQYF.

This chain connects TRBV9 to TRBJ1-2; the D gene is possibly TRBD1 (5 bases). Per germline, CDR1 SGDLS and CDR2 YYNGEE. This CDR3 region has 15 residues. Trimming shortened V by 3 bases and J by 7 bases, and 19 bases separated the two germline ends. The CDR3 region is CASSASDGGVGGYTF. The CDR3 DNA reads TGTGCCAGCAGCGCGAGCGATGGGGGTGTAGGTGGCTACACCTTC.

The rearrangement links TRBV9 to TRBJ2-2; 8 bases fit TRBD2. The CDR3 totals 16 residues. The V segment lost 0 bases and the J segment 4 bases; nucleotides outside the gene matches: 5. CDR1 is SGDLS, CDR2 YYNGEE, per germline. This CDR3 is CASSVEAGAITGELFF. CDR3 nucleotides: TGTGCCAGCAGCGTAGAAGCGGGAGCCATCACCGGGGAGCTGTTTTTT.

V gene TRBV9 combines with J gene TRBJ2-7, with D perhaps matching TRBD2 (6 bases). The ends were cut back, 3 bases at V and 5 bases at J, with 6 bases in the middle. Germline V gene sequence: CDR1 SGDLS, CDR2 YYNGEE. The length of the CDR3 is 11 residues. The CDR3: CASSASDEQYF. CDR3 in DNA: TGTGCCAGCAGCGCTAGCGACGAGCAGTACTTC.

V and J are TRBV28 and TRBJ2-7; either TRBD1 or TRBD2 may supply D (7 bases each). V dropped 5 bases and J dropped 2 bases, with 22 bases sitting between them. CDR1 and CDR2 from the germline V gene are MDHEN and SYDVKM. CDR3 size: 17 residues. The CDR3 nucleotides read TGTGCCAGCAGTCAGGGGGGCGGGAGACTGTGGACCTACGAGCAGTACTTC. It is translated as CASSQGGGRLWTYEQYF.

This chain uses TRBV9 with TRBJ2-3; D is undetermined. Trimming shortened V by 0 bases and J by 3 bases, and 8 bases separated the two germline ends. This CDR3 comprises 14 residues. Germline V gene lookup returns CDR1 SGDLS and CDR2 YYNGEE. In DNA, the CDR3 is TGTGCCAGCAGCGTAGCGATAGGAACAGATACGCAGTATTTT. This codes for CASSVAIGTDTQYF.

This clonotype appeared a single time. The chain couples TRBV30 to TRBJ2-5; 9 bases match TRBD1. This CDR3 has 16 residues. The germline V gene has CDR1 GTSNPN and CDR2 SVGIG (reference sequence). V lost 0 bases to trimming and J lost 5 bases; unmatched junction nucleotides: 10. The CDR3 reads CAWSVQRTGAGETQYF. Written as DNA, the CDR3 is TGTGCCTGGAGTGTACAGAGGACAGGGGCTGGCGAGACCCAGTACTTC.

V usage is TRBV27 and J usage is TRBJ1-3, with 11 bases that match TRBD1. V shed 6 bases, J shed 7 bases, and the junction held 11 bases outside the gene matches. Germline V gene sequence: CDR1 MNHEY, CDR2 SMNVEV (reference sequence). The length of the CDR3 is 16 residues. The CDR3: CASRSTGTGGINTIYF. The CDR3 coding sequence is TGTGCCAGCAGGTCAACCGGGACAGGGGGTATCAACACCATATATTTT.

The V and J genes are TRBV29-1 and TRBJ2-2; TRBD1 or TRBD2 may be the D gene (7 bases each). V lost 7 bases and J 1 base, leaving 16 bases between the germline ends. The CDR3 loop spans 15 amino acids. CDR1 is SQVTM, CDR2 ANQGSEA, per germline. The CDR3, as DNA: TGCAGCGCAGGGGAGGGGGCAGGGAACACCGGGGAGCTGTTTTTT. It translates to CSAGEGAGNTGELFF.

V usage is TRBV2 and J usage is TRBJ1-5, with D tentatively TRBD1 (5 bases). The CDR3 length is 15 residues. Per germline, CDR1 SNHLY and CDR2 FYNNEI. The V end lost 7 bases, the J end lost 3 bases, and 16 bases lay between the germline ends. In DNA, the CDR3 is TGTGCCAGCACCGGTGCAGGGATGATCAATCAGCCCCAGCATTTT. Its protein product is CASTGAGMINQPQHF. The full variable domain, with the rest looked up from reference TRBV2 and TRBJ1-5, is EPEVTQTPSHQVTQMGQEVILRCVPISNHLYFYWYRQILGQKVEFLVSFYNNEISEKSEIFDDQFSVERPDGSNFTLKIRSTKLEDSAMYFCASTGAGMINQPQHFGDGTRLSIL.

V and J are TRBV2 and TRBJ2-1; perhaps D is TRBD1 or TRBD2 (5 bases each). V was trimmed by 5 bases and J by 5 bases, leaving 7 bases between them. Germline V gene lookup returns CDR1 SNHLY and CDR2 FYNNEI. The CDR3 runs to 12 residues. CDR3 DNA: TGTGCCAGCAGTCGGGACGACAATGAGCAGTTCTTC. Translating gives CASSRDDNEQFF.

V is TRBV28 and J is TRBJ1-2, with TRBD1 as a possible D gene (5 bases). CDR3 size: 17 residues. V lost 6 bases and J 2 bases, leaving 22 bases between the germline ends. Germline V gene sequence: CDR1 MDHEN, CDR2 SYDVKM. In nucleotides, the CDR3 is TGTGCCAGCAGCCTCACCCCCCCGGGACGGCTAAACTATGGCTACACCTTC. Translating gives CASSLTPPGRLNYGYTF.

CDR3 in amino acids: CASSPQGTGGSYEQYF. CDR3 sequence (DNA): TGTGCCAGCTCACCACAGGGGACGGGAGGCTCCTACGAGCAGTACTTC. The chain joins TRBV18 to TRBJ2-7; 7 bases map to TRBD2. The V gene end was trimmed by 1 base and the J gene end by 0 bases; junction bases not matched to a gene: 6. This CDR3 region has 16 residues. Germline CDR1 reads KGHSH; CDR2 reads LQKENI.